This T cell receptor (beta chain) is drawn from a study of cytomegalovirus exposure and HLA in healthy donors. A note on this clone: What it binds is unknown.

The CDR3 spans 16 residues. Germline CDR1 and CDR2: LGHNA and YNFKEQ. The ends lost 3 bases at V and 7 bases at J; junction bases unmatched: 12. In the PCR, 60 Vbeta and 13 Jbeta primers were used. Generated by immunoSEQ multiplex PCR, the TCRdb table keeps only in-frame clones and is missing some. This repertoire shows about 170,000 clones, approximately 80% found once; its top ten account for less than 2.5%. Findings and caveats of the study: Researchers reported in a later analysis that a missense DCLRE1C variant was tied to TCR beta V- and J-gene trimming. The study listed 150 to 200 cytomegalovirus-associated TCR beta chains.

This rearrangement joins TRBV4-2 to TRBJ1-2; TRBD1 agrees at 9 bases. The TCR sequence derives from a woman aged 45-65 years in good health and CMV-seronegative. Input material: PBMCs. The CDR3: CASSQIPGTGIGGYTF. The CDR3 coding sequence is TGTGCCAGCAGCCAGATCCCCGGGACAGGGATTGGTGGCTACACCTTC.